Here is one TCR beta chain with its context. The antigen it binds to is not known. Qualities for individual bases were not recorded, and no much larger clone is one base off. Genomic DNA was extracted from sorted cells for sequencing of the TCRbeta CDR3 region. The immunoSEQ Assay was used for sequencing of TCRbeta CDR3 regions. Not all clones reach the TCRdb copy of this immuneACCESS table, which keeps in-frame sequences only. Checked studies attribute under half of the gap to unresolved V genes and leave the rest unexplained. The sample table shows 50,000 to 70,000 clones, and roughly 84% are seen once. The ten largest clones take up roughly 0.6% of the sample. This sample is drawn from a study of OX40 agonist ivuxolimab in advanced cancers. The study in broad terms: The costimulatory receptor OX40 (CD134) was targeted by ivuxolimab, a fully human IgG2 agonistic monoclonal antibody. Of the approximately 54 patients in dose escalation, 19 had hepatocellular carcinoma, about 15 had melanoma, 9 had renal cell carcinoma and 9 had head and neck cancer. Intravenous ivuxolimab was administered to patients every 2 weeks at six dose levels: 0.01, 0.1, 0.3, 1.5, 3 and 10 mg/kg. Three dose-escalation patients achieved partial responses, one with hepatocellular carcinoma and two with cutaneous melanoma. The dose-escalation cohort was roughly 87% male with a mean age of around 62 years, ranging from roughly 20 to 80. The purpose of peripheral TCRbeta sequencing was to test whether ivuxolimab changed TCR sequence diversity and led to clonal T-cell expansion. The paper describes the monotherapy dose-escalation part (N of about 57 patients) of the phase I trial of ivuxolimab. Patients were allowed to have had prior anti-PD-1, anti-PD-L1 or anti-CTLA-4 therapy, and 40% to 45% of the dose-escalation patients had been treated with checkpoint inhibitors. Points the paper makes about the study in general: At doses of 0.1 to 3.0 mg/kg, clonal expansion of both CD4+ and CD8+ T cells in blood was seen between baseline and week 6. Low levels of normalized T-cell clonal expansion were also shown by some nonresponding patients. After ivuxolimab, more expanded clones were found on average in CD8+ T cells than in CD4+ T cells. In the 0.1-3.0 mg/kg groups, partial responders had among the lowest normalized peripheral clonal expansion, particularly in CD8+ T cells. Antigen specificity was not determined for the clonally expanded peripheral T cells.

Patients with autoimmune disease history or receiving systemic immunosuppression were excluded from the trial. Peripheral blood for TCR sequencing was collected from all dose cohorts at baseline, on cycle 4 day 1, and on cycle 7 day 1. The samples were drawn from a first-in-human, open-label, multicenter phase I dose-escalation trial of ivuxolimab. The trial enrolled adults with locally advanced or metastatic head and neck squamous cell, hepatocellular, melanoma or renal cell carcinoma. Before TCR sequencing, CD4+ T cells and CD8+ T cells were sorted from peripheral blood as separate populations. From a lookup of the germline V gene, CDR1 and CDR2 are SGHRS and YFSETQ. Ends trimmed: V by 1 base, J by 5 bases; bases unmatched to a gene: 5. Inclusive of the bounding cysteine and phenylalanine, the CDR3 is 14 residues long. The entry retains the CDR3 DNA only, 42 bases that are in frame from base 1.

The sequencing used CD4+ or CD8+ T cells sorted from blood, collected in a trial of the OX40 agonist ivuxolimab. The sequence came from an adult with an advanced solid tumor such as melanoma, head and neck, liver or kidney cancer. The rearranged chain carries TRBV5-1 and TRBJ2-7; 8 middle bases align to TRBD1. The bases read TGCGCCAGCAGCTTGAGTTGGACAGGGAACGAGCAGTACTTC. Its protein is CASSLSWTGNEQYF.